This TCR beta chain came from a study of shared clonotypes between healthy human individuals. Broader study findings: It was anticipated that sequencing depth would influence how many clonotypes donors shared.

This clone was seen a single time. Its antigen is unidentified. In replicate PCRs of sorted subsets, roughly 200 ng DNA, tens of thousands of T cell genomes, was used. Using immunoSEQ multiplex PCR, the repertoire was profiled, and TCRdb retains in-frame clones only, with some absent. The sample carries about 2,500,000 clones, around 90% recorded once. Free of recent acute infections or vaccinations, the donors were healthy HIV-negative adults. Division of CD4+ cells produced a CD45RA+ naive subset and a CD45RA-negative memory subset. The length of the CDR3 is 14 residues. The ends were cut back, 4 bases at V and 2 bases at J, with 13 bases in the middle. Germline V gene data show CDR1 as SGDLS and CDR2 as YYNGEE.

The rearrangement links TRBV9 to TRBJ2-7, with D uncertain. Sequencing used naive CD4+ T cells sorted from blood. Documented subset: CD45RA+ positively selected. The receptor's source is a man younger than 30 in good health. CDR3 in amino acids: CASSPRTAAYEQYF. CDR3 nucleotides: TGTGCCAGCAGCCCACGGACGGCCGCCTACGAGCAGTACTTC.